This passage covers 30 T cell receptor beta chains from one sample sequenced in a study of T-cell memory formation after mild COVID-19. TCRdb called the 5' RACE reads again in MiXCR, with one record for every CDR3 protein. Here the sample spans a few hundred thousand distinct CDR3 sequences, roughly 15% being singletons. The sequenced sample consisted of PBMCs or a T cell subset sorted from them (not recorded which). These receptors came from a man between 18 and 29 years old who had mild COVID-19 (a few samples of this study predate the infection). Cell type and time point are not known.

The J gene is TRBJ2-5, the V gene TRBV4-3, with 8 bases fitting TRBD1. Germline trimming cut 5 bases from V and 1 base from J; bases unmatched to any gene: 6. Germline CDR1 and CDR2: LGHNA and YSLEER. CDR3 length: 15 amino acids. This CDR3 reads CASSYSTGGQETQYF. CDR3 sequence (DNA): TGCGCCAGCAGCTACAGCACAGGGGGCCAAGAGACCCAGTACTTC.

On this clonotype: The limits of the CDR3 on the DNA are not certain, so only TCRdb's listed CDR3 is given. The gene calls are TRBV7-4 and TRBJ2-2; the table's D call TRBD1 went unverified against the DNA. Germline-derived CDR1 and CDR2 are SGHVT and SQSDAQ. The CDR3 comprises 17 residues, both ends counted. The CDR3 loop reads CASSVSGTPGPPGSCFF.

This chain uses TRBV6-2 or TRBV6-3 with TRBJ1-1; D unresolved. V shed 1 base and J shed 10 bases, with 19 bases lying between them. This CDR3 comprises 15 residues. Germline values: CDR1 MNHEY, CDR2 SVGEGT. The CDR3 region is CASSYFGADPLGAFF. As DNA, the CDR3 is TGTGCCAGCAGTTACTTCGGAGCCGACCCGCTCGGAGCTTTCTTT.

This chain links TRBV20-1 with TRBJ2-3, with D possibly being TRBD2 (5 bases). V dropped 5 bases and J dropped 2 bases, with 8 bases sitting between them. The CDR3 runs to 12 residues. Germline V gene sequence: CDR1 DFQATT, CDR2 SNEGSKA (reference sequence). Here the CDR3 reads CSARGFTDTQYF. The CDR3 DNA follows: TGCAGTGCTCGGGGTTTCACAGATACGCAGTATTTT.

This clonotype has more than one count but fewer than ten. The genes are TRBV21-1 and TRBJ2-7. TRBV21-1 is deemed a pseudogene. The CDR3 spans 16 residues. The chain's CDR3 is CASSKRLWDRTYEQYV. CDR3 coding DNA: TGTGCCAGCAGCAAACGGCTTTGGGACCGTACCTACGAGCAGTACGTC.

V gene TRBV27 combines with J gene TRBJ2-3; 9 bases are shared with TRBD2. CDR1 is MNHEY and CDR2 is SMNVEV in the germline V gene (reference sequence). The trim removed 1 base at V and 4 bases at J, leaving 9 bases unmatched. The CDR3 extends over 17 amino acids. CDR3 protein: CASSLFPGGGEADTQYF. Written as DNA, the CDR3 is TGTGCCAGCAGTTTATTCCCTGGCGGGGGGGAGGCAGATACGCAGTATTTT.

This clonotype came up a few times. This sequence joins TRBV7-9 and TRBJ1-1; D remains ambiguous. The V end was cut by 3 bases, the J end by 1 base, with 9 bases between. This CDR3 region has 14 residues. The germline V gene encodes CDR1 SEHNR and CDR2 FQNEAQ (reference sequence). CDR3 DNA sequence: TGTGCCAGCAGCTTTACTGGGGAGAACACTGAAGCTTTCTTT. Translating gives CASSFTGENTEAFF.

The chain combines TRBV3-1 with TRBJ2-1, with 8 bases aligning to TRBD2. Looked up from germline, CDR1 is LGHDT and CDR2 is YNNKEL (reference sequence). The length of the CDR3 is 14 residues. Trimming removed 2 bases from V and 14 bases from J; junction bases left unmatched: 11. The CDR3 region is CASSQSPSAGGEFF. The CDR3 DNA is TGTGCCAGCAGCCAAAGCCCTAGCGCGGGGGGCGAGTTCTTC.

The V and J genes are TRBV18 and TRBJ1-1, with a possible D match to TRBD1 (5 bases). Trimming shortened V by 3 bases and J by 8 bases, and 10 bases separated the two germline ends. This CDR3 has 12 amino acids. Germline CDR1 reads KGHSH; CDR2 reads LQKENI. The CDR3 loop reads CASSPSREEAFF. In DNA, the CDR3 is TGTGCCAGCTCACCGTCCAGGGAGGAAGCTTTCTTT.

This clonotype was detected only a few times. The chain joins TRBV10-3 to TRBJ1-4; D is unclear. Germline V gives CDR1 ENHRY, CDR2 SYGVKD. This CDR3 has 15 amino acids. The ends were cut back, 2 bases at V and 5 bases at J, with 12 bases in the middle. CDR3 loop: CAISEGKGANEKLFF. In DNA, the CDR3 is TGTGCCATCAGTGAGGGGAAGGGAGCGAATGAAAAACTGTTTTTT.

The chain employs TRBV5-1 and TRBJ2-3; possible D gene TRBD1, 8 bases. This CDR3 region has 15 residues. The ends were cut back, 4 bases at V and 8 bases at J, with 20 bases in the middle. Germline V gene data show CDR1 as SGHRS and CDR2 as YFSETQ. CDR3 amino acids: CASSAVDRGGGTQYF. CDR3 bases: TGCGCCAGCAGCGCAGTTGACAGGGGAGGGGGTACGCAGTATTTT.

This clonotype turned up a few times. The chain combines TRBV4-2 with TRBJ2-3; D possibly corresponds to TRBD2 (6 bases). Germline V gives CDR1 LGHNA, CDR2 YNFKEQ. Trimming pared 0 bases from V and 1 base from J, leaving 8 bases between. This CDR3 is 15 amino acids long. CDR3 sequence: CASSQDTGGTDTQYF. The CDR3 nucleotides are TGTGCCAGCAGCCAAGATACGGGGGGCACAGATACGCAGTATTTT.

This clonotype has ten or more counts. This chain joins TRBV29-1 and TRBJ2-7, with D possibly TRBD1 on 6 matching bases. Germline V CDR1 and CDR2: SQVTM, ANQGSEA. This CDR3 has 12 amino acids. The V and J ends lost 7 bases and 2 bases respectively, with 12 bases between them. DNA of the CDR3: TGCAGCGGCGGACAGCTAACCTACGAGCAGTACGTC. Encoded protein: CSGGQLTYEQYV.

This clonotype appeared a few times. The rearrangement links TRBV9 to TRBJ1-1, with a tentative D call TRBD1 (5 bases). CDR1 and CDR2 from the germline V gene are SGDLS and YYNGEE. Trimming removed 2 bases from V and 3 bases from J, with 14 bases in between. The CDR3 contains 15 residues. The DNA of the CDR3 is TGTGCCAGCAGCGTTTCGACGGGACGGGACACTGAAGCTTTCTTT. Translated, it gives CASSVSTGRDTEAFF.

CDR3 nucleotides: TGCAGTGCTAGTTTGGGCCCCCCGGAGACCCAGTACTTC. It yields the protein CSASLGPPETQYF. The chain uses TRBV20-1 and TRBJ2-5; D not resolved. Germline V gives CDR1 DFQATT, CDR2 SNEGSKA (reference sequence). The CDR3 runs to 13 residues. The V gene lost 3 bases and the J gene lost 5 bases, with 13 bases spanning the gap.

The rearrangement uses TRBV6-6 and TRBJ1-4, with 8 bases aligning to TRBD1. Trimming took 4 bases from V and 7 from J; bases not matched to a gene: 11. Germline V gene data show CDR1 as MNHNY and CDR2 as SVGAGI (reference sequence). This CDR3 spans 16 amino acids. The CDR3 here is CASSSIDRGGGEKLFF. CDR3 in DNA: TGTGCCAGCAGTTCCATCGACAGGGGAGGGGGTGAAAAACTGTTTTTT.

Ten or more counts support this clonotype. The gene calls are TRBV12-3 or TRBV12-4 and TRBJ2-1; tentatively, D is TRBD1 or TRBD2 (7 bases each). The germline V and J ends were trimmed by 4 bases and 4 bases, with 14 bases remaining between them. The CDR3 totals 15 residues. Written as DNA, the CDR3 is TGTGCCAGCAGTTCCCAGGGGGGGAGTTACAATGAGCAGTTCTTC. Protein: CASSSQGGSYNEQFF.

The chain employs TRBV5-1 and TRBJ2-2; D gene uncertain. Germline-derived CDR1 and CDR2 are SGHRS and YFSETQ. Trimming removed 2 bases from V and 4 bases from J, with 6 bases in between. The CDR3 sequence is 13 residues long. For the CDR3, the DNA is TGCGCCAGCAGCTTCTACAGCACCGGGGAGCTGTTTTTT. It yields the protein CASSFYSTGELFF.

V and J are TRBV4-3 and TRBJ1-6, with no clear D. The CDR3 is made up of 13 amino acids. Germline loops: CDR1 LGHNA, CDR2 YSLEER. V gave up 1 base and J gave up 7 bases, with 5 bases separating them. Written as DNA, the CDR3 is TGCGCCAGCAGCCAAGTGGGGAATTCACCCCTCCACTTT. Translating it yields CASSQVGNSPLHF.

The CDR3 bases are TGTGCCAGTGCCGGGACAGGGAGCAATCAGCCCCAGCATTTT. It yields the protein CASAGTGSNQPQHF. V and J are TRBV19 and TRBJ1-5; 9 bases are a match to TRBD1. V lost 8 bases, J lost 1 base, and 3 bases stayed unmatched. Per the germline V gene, CDR1 is LNHDA and CDR2 is SQIVND (reference sequence). This CDR3 region has 14 residues.

V is TRBV11-1 and J is TRBJ2-3; 9 nucleotides match TRBD2. The CDR3 sequence is 15 residues long. J was trimmed by 5 bases and V by 4 bases; bases with no gene match: 7. The V gene's germline CDR1 is SGHAT and CDR2 FQDESV (reference sequence). DNA for the CDR3: TGTGCCAGCAGCTCCATAGCGGGGGAGATAGATACGCAGTATTTT. This sequence encodes CASSSIAGEIDTQYF. The variable domain in full, completed from reference TRBV11-1 and TRBJ2-3, reads EAEVAQSPRYKITEKSQAVAFWCDPISGHATLYWYRQILGQGPELLVQFQDESVVDDSQLPKDRFSAERLKGVDSTLKIQPAELGDSAMYLCASSSIAGEIDTQYFGPGTRLTVL.

The V and J genes are TRBV20-1 and TRBJ1-2, with a weak D call TRBD1 (5 bases). This CDR3 has 15 residues. V was shortened by 3 bases and J by 4 bases, with 18 bases between the two germline ends. Germline CDR1 is DFQATT and CDR2 is SNEGSKA (reference sequence). The CDR3 sequence is CSARVPGNRSYGYTF. Here the CDR3 DNA reads TGCAGTGCTAGGGTCCCAGGGAATAGATCCTATGGCTACACCTTC.

A remark on this clonotype: The DNA is left out, because the CDR3 cannot be placed on it with certainty; the CDR3 is given as TCRdb lists it. This chain uses TRBV28 with TRBJ2-5. Including both end residues, the CDR3 is 14 amino acids long. Per the germline V gene, CDR1 is MDHEN and CDR2 is SYDVKM. This chain's CDR3 is CASSFLADGETQYF.

The chain is built from TRBV29-1 and TRBJ2-7; 8 nucleotides align to TRBD1. The CDR3 extends over 12 amino acids. Germline CDR1 SQVTM, CDR2 ANQGSEA. The junction had 4 bases not matched to a gene; V was cut back by 7 bases and J by 2 bases. CDR3 bases: TGCAGCGCGAGGGACAGGCCCTACGAGCAGTACTTC. It translates to CSARDRPYEQYF.

This clonotype was seen many times. The genes are TRBV12-3 or TRBV12-4 and TRBJ2-3; D possibly corresponds to TRBD1 (5 bases). CDR3 length: 12 amino acids. With 6 bases removed from V and 6 bases from J, the gap between germline ends came to 10 bases. The CDR3 region has the DNA TGTGCCAGCAGCGGGCCAGGGGATACGCAGTATTTT. This gives the protein CASSGPGDTQYF.

In this sample, this clonotype turned up a few times. The chain combines TRBV5-1 with TRBJ2-5; TRBD2 matches 7 bases. The germline CDR1 and CDR2 sequences are SGHRS and YFSETQ. The V gene end was trimmed by 5 bases and the J gene end by 5 bases; junction bases not matched to a gene: 6. The CDR3 covers 13 residues. The CDR3 DNA follows: TGCGCCAGCAGGACGGGGGGTATCGAGACCCAGTACTTC. This translates into CASRTGGIETQYF. Variable domain in full (rest from reference TRBV5-1 and TRBJ2-5): KAGVTQTPRYLIKTRGQQVTLSCSPISGHRSVSWYQQTPGQGLQFLFEYFSETQRNKGNFPGRFSGRQFSNSRSEMNVSTLELGDSALYLCASRTGGIETQYFGPGTRLLVL.

This clonotype was recorded a few times. The chain uses TRBV6-2 or TRBV6-3 and TRBJ1-5; D not certain. This CDR3 is 17 amino acids long. The V and J ends lost 5 bases and 0 bases respectively, with 17 bases between them. Germline V CDR1 and CDR2: MNHEY, SVGEGT. The DNA of the CDR3 is TGTGCCAGCAGTCGGACCCGGCCGCTATATAGCAATCAGCCCCAGCATTTT. As protein: CASSRTRPLYSNQPQHF.

This chain's CDR3 is CASSRTLAGGTDTQYF. Written as DNA, the CDR3 is TGTGCCAGCAGCAGGACGCTAGCGGGGGGAACAGATACGCAGTATTTT. The V call is TRBV7-2, the J call TRBJ2-3; 11 bases are shared with TRBD2. The V and J ends lost 5 bases and 3 bases, in that order; junction bases with no gene match: 7. The germline V gene has CDR1 SGHTA and CDR2 FQGNSA. The CDR3 consists of 16 residues.

This clonotype has just a few counts. The V and J genes are TRBV5-1 and TRBJ2-5; 10 nucleotides match TRBD2. Germline-derived CDR1 and CDR2 are SGHRS and YFSETQ. The CDR3 covers 13 residues. The V and J ends lost 3 bases and 4 bases, in that order; junction bases with no gene match: 0. CDR3 DNA: TGCGCCAGCAGCTGGACTAGCGGAGAGACCCAGTACTTC. This gives the protein CASSWTSGETQYF.

This clonotype was observed many times. The V gene is TRBV20-1, the J gene TRBJ2-3; 8 nucleotides line up with TRBD2. J gave up 2 bases and V 5 bases, and 15 bases lay outside the gene matches. Germline V gene lookup returns CDR1 DFQATT and CDR2 SNEGSKA (reference sequence). The CDR3 loop spans 17 amino acids. This CDR3 is CSAPSLGERGTTDTQYF. In DNA, the CDR3 is TGCAGTGCTCCGAGCTTGGGGGAGCGGGGGACCACAGATACGCAGTATTTT.